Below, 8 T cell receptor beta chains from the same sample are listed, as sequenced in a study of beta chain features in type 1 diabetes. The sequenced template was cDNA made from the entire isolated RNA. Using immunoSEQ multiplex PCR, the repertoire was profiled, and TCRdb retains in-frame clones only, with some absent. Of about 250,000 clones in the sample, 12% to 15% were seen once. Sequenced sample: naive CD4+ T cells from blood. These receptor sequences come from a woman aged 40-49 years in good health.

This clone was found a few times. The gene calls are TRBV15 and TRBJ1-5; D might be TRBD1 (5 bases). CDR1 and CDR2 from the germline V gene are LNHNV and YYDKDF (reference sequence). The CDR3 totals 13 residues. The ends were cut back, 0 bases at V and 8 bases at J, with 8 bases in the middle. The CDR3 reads CATSRDRGEPQHF. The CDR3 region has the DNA TGTGCCACCAGCAGAGATCGGGGGGAGCCCCAGCATTTT.

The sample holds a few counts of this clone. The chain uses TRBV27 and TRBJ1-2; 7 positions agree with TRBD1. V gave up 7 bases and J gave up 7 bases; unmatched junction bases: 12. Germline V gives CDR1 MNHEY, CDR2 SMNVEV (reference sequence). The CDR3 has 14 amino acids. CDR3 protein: CASTRTGRSRGYTF. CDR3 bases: TGTGCCAGCACAAGGACAGGAAGATCTCGTGGCTACACCTTC.

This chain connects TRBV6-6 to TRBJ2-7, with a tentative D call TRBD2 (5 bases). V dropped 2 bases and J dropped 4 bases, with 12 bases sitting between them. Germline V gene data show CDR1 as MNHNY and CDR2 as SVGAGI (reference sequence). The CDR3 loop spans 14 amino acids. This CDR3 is CASSYVGESYEQYF. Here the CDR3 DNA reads TGTGCCAGCAGTTACGTCGGGGAGAGTTACGAGCAGTACTTC.

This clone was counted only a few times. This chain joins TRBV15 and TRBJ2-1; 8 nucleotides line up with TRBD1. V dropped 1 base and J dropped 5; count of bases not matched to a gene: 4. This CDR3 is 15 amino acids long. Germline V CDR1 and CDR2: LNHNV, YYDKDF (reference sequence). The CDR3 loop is CATSRAGQANNEQFF. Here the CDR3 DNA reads TGTGCCACCAGCAGAGCGGGACAGGCGAACAATGAGCAGTTCTTC.

The CDR3 DNA sequence: TGTGCCAGCAGCCCCTACTCCCGGACAGACAATGAGCAGTTCTTC. The encoded protein is CASSPYSRTDNEQFF. This sequence joins TRBV5-4 and TRBJ2-1, with a weak D call TRBD1 (6 bases). The V gene's germline CDR1 is SGHNT and CDR2 YYREEE (reference sequence). This CDR3 contains 15 residues. V lost 4 bases and J 5 bases, leaving 16 bases between the germline ends.

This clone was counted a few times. In DNA, the CDR3 is TGCGCCAGCAGAATAGGTCCGAGGGACAGGATGACTGAAGCTTTCTTT. Residues: CASRIGPRDRMTEAFF. The rearrangement links TRBV5-1 to TRBJ1-1; TRBD1 agrees at 8 bases. Trimming cost V 5 bases and J 5 bases; bases outside gene matches: 14. CDR1 and CDR2 from the germline V gene are SGHRS and YFSETQ. The CDR3 has 16 amino acids.

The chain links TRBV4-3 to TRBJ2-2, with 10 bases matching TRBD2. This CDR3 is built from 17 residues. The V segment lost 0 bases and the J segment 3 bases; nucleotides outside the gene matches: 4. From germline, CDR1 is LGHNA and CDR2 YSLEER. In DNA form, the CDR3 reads TGCGCCAGCAGCCAAGATTGGACTAGCGGCCACACCGGGGAGCTGTTTTTT. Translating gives CASSQDWTSGHTGELFF.

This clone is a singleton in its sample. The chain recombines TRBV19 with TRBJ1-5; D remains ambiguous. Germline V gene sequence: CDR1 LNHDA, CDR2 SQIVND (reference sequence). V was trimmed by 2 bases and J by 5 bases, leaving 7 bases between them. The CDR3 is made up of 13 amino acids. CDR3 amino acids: CASSIQVYQPQHF. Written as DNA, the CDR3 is TGTGCCAGTAGTATACAGGTTTATCAGCCCCAGCATTTT. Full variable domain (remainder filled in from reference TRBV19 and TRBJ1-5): DGGITQSPKYLFRKEGQNVTLSCEQNLNHDAMYWYRQDPGQGLRLIYYSQIVNDFQKGDIAEGYSVSREKKESFPLTVTSAQKNPTAFYLCASSIQVYQPQHFGDGTRLSIL.